This is a list of T cell receptor beta chains from one sample in a study of cytomegalovirus exposure and HLA in healthy donors. Sequenced by immunoSEQ multiplex PCR; TCRdb stores in-frame clones only, minus some. Among 90,000 to 110,000 clones, approximately 70% were seen once, and the ten largest hold approximately 3%. Sequencing was performed on PBMCs. The receptors originated from a man aged 25 to 40 in good health and CMV-seronegative. CDR3s include the opening cysteine and the closing phenylalanine or tryptophan. The order of the fields is J gene, V gene, D gene, clone size, CDR3 protein, CDR3 DNA. A D gene is named only where the DNA matches it firmly. Size values are once, few and many counts, or a class for expanded clones, and some rows have none.

J: TRBJ2-2; V: TRBV29-1; D: TRBD1; size: -; CDR3: CSVEETGRGTGELFF; DNA: TGCAGCGTTGAAGAGACAGGGCGAGGCACCGGGGAGCTGTTTTTT
J: TRBJ2-2; V: TRBV7-2; D: TRBD2; size: -; CDR3: CASSLMTSGSRELFF; DNA: TGTGCCAGCAGCTTAATGACTAGCGGGAGCCGGGAGCTGTTTTTT
J: TRBJ1-2; V: TRBV7-8; D: TRBD1; size: -; CDR3: CASSRLTGDGYTF; DNA: TGTGCCAGCAGCCGCTTGACAGGGGATGGCTACACCTTC
J: TRBJ1-6; V: TRBV9; D: -; size: -; CDR3: CASSPSNSPLHF; DNA: TGTGCCAGCAGCCCCAGTAACTCACCCCTCCACTTT
J: TRBJ1-1; V: TRBV4-3; D: -; size: -; CDR3: CASSPKGTGNTEAFF; DNA: TGCGCCAGCAGCCCAAAGGGAACAGGGAACACTGAAGCTTTCTTT
J: TRBJ2-5; V: TRBV29-1; D: -; size: -; CDR3: CSVSSEETQYF; DNA: TGCAGCGTTTCCAGCGAAGAGACCCAGTACTTC
J: TRBJ2-2; V: TRBV5-1; D: TRBD1; size: -; CDR3: CASEAYRGTGELFF; DNA: TGCGCCAGTGAGGCATACAGGGGAACCGGGGAGCTGTTTTTT
J: TRBJ2-3; V: TRBV9; D: TRBD2; size: -; CDR3: CASSKASGMTDTQYF; DNA: TGTGCCAGCAGCAAGGCTAGCGGGATGACAGATACGCAGTATTTT
J: TRBJ2-3; V: TRBV5-1; D: TRBD2; size: -; CDR3: CASSYSGPSTDTQYF; DNA: TGCGCCAGCAGCTATAGCGGGCCTAGCACAGATACGCAGTATTTT
J: TRBJ2-1; V: TRBV7-3; D: -; size: -; CDR3: CASSRRDSSSSYNEQFF; DNA: TGTGCCAGCAGCCGTCGGGACTCCTCGAGTTCCTACAATGAGCAGTTCTTC
J: TRBJ1-1; V: TRBV7-2; D: TRBD1; size: few; CDR3: CASSLGAGTGLEAFF; DNA: TGTGCCAGCAGCTTAGGCGCCGGGACAGGTCTTGAAGCTTTCTTT
J: TRBJ2-3; V: TRBV14; D: TRBD2; size: few; CDR3: CASSQDIRTSGSSTDTQYF; DNA: TGTGCCAGCAGCCAAGATATTCGGACTAGCGGGAGCTCTACAGATACGCAGTATTTT
J: TRBJ2-1; V: TRBV29-1; D: TRBD2; size: -; CDR3: CSSRLAGVRSYNEQFF; DNA: TGCAGCTCGAGACTAGCGGGAGTTAGGTCCTACAATGAGCAGTTCTTC
J: TRBJ1-2; V: TRBV11-3; D: -; size: -; CDR3: CASSRTGNGDYGYTF; DNA: TGTGCCAGCAGCCGTACAGGGAATGGTGACTATGGCTACACCTTC
J: TRBJ2-3; V: TRBV7-9; D: TRBD2; size: -; CDR3: CASSLPPSGKPDTQYF; DNA: TGTGCCAGCAGCTTGCCCCCTAGCGGGAAACCAGATACGCAGTATTTT
J: TRBJ2-3; V: TRBV4-2; D: -; size: -; CDR3: CASSQEGGSTDTQYF; DNA: TGTGCCAGCAGCCAAGAGGGCGGGAGCACAGATACGCAGTATTTT
J: TRBJ1-1; V: TRBV9; D: TRBD1; size: -; CDR3: CASSWTGGSDTEAFF; DNA: TGTGCCAGCAGTTGGACAGGGGGATCGGACACTGAAGCTTTCTTT
J: TRBJ2-7; V: TRBV7-9; D: TRBD1; size: -; CDR3: CASSPGQGPHEQYF; DNA: TGTGCCAGCAGCCCGGGACAGGGTCCCCACGAGCAGTACTTC
J: TRBJ2-7; V: TRBV10-3; D: TRBD1; size: once; CDR3: CAISEYGTGPEGQYF; DNA: TGTGCCATCAGTGAGTATGGGACAGGGCCAGAGGGGCAGTACTTC
J: TRBJ2-3; V: TRBV30; D: -; size: -; CDR3: CAWSVSITDTQYF; DNA: TGTGCCTGGAGTGTATCTATCACAGATACGCAGTATTTT
J: TRBJ1-2; V: TRBV5-1; D: -; size: -; CDR3: CASSLQETGFRGYTF; DNA: TGCGCCAGCAGCTTACAGGAGACAGGTTTCCGTGGCTACACCTTC
J: TRBJ1-1; V: TRBV20-1; D: TRBD1; size: -; CDR3: CSAVDREAFF; DNA: TGCAGTGCTGTGGACAGGGAAGCTTTCTTT
J: TRBJ2-3; V: TRBV7-2; D: -; size: -; CDR3: CASSLGVESDTQYF; DNA: TGTGCCAGCAGCTTAGGGGTGGAGTCAGATACGCAGTATTTT